These 24 T cell receptor beta chains originate from one sample sequenced in a study of shared clonotypes between healthy human individuals (dated by TCRdb to 2019 to 2021). Libraries were made using the immunoSEQ multiplex PCR assay. The immuneACCESS repertoire file appears here via TCRdb, limited to in-frame rearrangements. These files lack a portion of the clones; in checked studies, under half of the deficit traces to unresolved V genes, and the cause of the others is not known. The sample includes 550,000 to 600,000 clones, with roughly four fifths observed a single time. Jointly, the top ten make up more than 10% of the sample. Sequencing was carried out using PBMCs. The source of these receptors is a woman aged 40 to 55 in good health. Some clones in this sample may be carry-over from other donors' samples.

V gene TRBV28 combines with J gene TRBJ1-4, with a tentative D call TRBD1 (6 bases). Looked up from germline, CDR1 is MDHEN and CDR2 is SYDVKM. The ends were cut back, 4 bases at V and 0 bases at J, with 21 bases in the middle. CDR3 size: 19 residues. The CDR3 DNA sequence: TGTGCCAGCAGTTCCCTCAAGGGGACAAGGACAACAACTAATGAAAAACTGTTTTTT. This encodes CASSSLKGTRTTTNEKLFF.

The DNA for the CDR3 is TGTGCCAGTAAAAGTTGGGAGAGTCATGAGCAGTTCTTC. Translation gives CASKSWESHEQFF. The gene calls are TRBV19 and TRBJ2-1; D might be TRBD2 (5 bases). V was clipped by 7 bases and J by 8 bases, with 15 bases between them. CDR3 length: 13 residues. Looked up from germline, CDR1 is LNHDA and CDR2 is SQIVND (reference sequence).

The J gene is TRBJ2-5, the V gene TRBV2, with D uncertain. The CDR3 runs 14 residues. V was cut by 8 bases and J by 2 bases, with 15 bases left in between. Germline CDR1 SNHLY, CDR2 FYNNEI. CDR3 nucleotide sequence: TGTGCCAGCGGCGTAGATCGGGCACAAGAGACCCAGTACTTC. Protein product: CASGVDRAQETQYF.

This clone was counted once. The CDR3 sequence: CASSLRVFGTDTQYF. The CDR3 region has the DNA TGTGCCAGCAGCCTCAGGGTGTTTGGCACAGATACGCAGTATTTT. The chain couples TRBV2 to TRBJ2-3, with D possibly TRBD1 on 5 matching bases. The germline V gene has CDR1 SNHLY and CDR2 FYNNEI. V lost 6 bases and J 1 base, leaving 14 bases between the germline ends. The CDR3 runs 15 residues. The full variable domain, its missing parts supplied by reference TRBV2 and TRBJ2-3, is EPEVTQTPSHQVTQMGQEVILRCVPISNHLYFYWYRQILGQKVEFLVSFYNNEISEKSEIFDDQFSVERPDGSNFTLKIRSTKLEDSAMYFCASSLRVFGTDTQYFGPGTRLTVL.

This clone has just one count. The chain couples TRBV5-5 to TRBJ1-1; no clear D gene. Germline CDR1 and CDR2: SGHKS and YYEKEE (reference sequence). The germline V and J ends were trimmed by 4 bases and 1 base, with 14 bases remaining between them. This CDR3 region has 15 residues. As DNA, the CDR3 is TGTGCCAGCAGCCGGTGGGCGGGCACGAACACTGAAGCTTTCTTT. This encodes CASSRWAGTNTEAFF.

The V gene is TRBV20-1, the J gene TRBJ2-5; D remains ambiguous. This CDR3 has 10 amino acids. V was pared by 5 bases and J by 3 bases, with 4 bases between. Germline V gives CDR1 DFQATT, CDR2 SNEGSKA (reference sequence). The DNA for the CDR3 is TGCAGTGCTTTAGAAGAGACCCAGTACTTC. This sequence encodes CSALEETQYF.

This clone was picked up a small number of times. The CDR3 region has the DNA TGTGCCAGCAGCCCGGGCCTCACTTATGGCTACACCTTC. Translation gives CASSPGLTYGYTF. The rearrangement links TRBV5-4 to TRBJ1-2; D call uncertain. Per germline, CDR1 SGHNT and CDR2 YYREEE (reference sequence). CDR3 size: 13 residues. Trimming removed 4 bases from V and 5 bases from J, with 12 bases in between.

The CDR3, as DNA: TGCAGCGTTGTCGGCGGGGGGGAAAAAGGCAATGAGCAGTTCTTC. Its translation is CSVVGGGEKGNEQFF. The V and J genes are TRBV29-1 and TRBJ2-1, with 9 bases matching TRBD2. This CDR3 is 15 amino acids long. V dropped 4 bases and J dropped 6; count of bases not matched to a gene: 10. The germline V gene has CDR1 SQVTM and CDR2 ANQGSEA.

This clone was picked up many times. V usage is TRBV6-5 and J usage is TRBJ2-7, with TRBD2 matching 11 bases. The CDR3 is 15 residues long. The germline gives CDR1 MNHEY, CDR2 SVGAGI. The junction had 10 bases not matched to a gene; V was cut back by 6 bases and J by 6 bases. The CDR3 here is CASSSFTSGSSEQYF. As DNA, the CDR3 is TGTGCCAGCAGCTCTTTTACTAGCGGGAGTTCCGAGCAGTACTTC.

The gene calls are TRBV7-2 and TRBJ2-3; maybe TRBD1 (6 bases). From germline, CDR1 is SGHTA and CDR2 FQGNSA. The V end was cut by 5 bases, the J end by 5 bases, with 23 bases between. The CDR3 is 17 residues long. The DNA for the CDR3 is TGTGCCAGCAGCGAATTACCCGGGACACCAACCTTAGATACGCAGTATTTT. The encoded protein is CASSELPGTPTLDTQYF.

This chain joins TRBV30 and TRBJ1-1, with D unclear. Trimming took 3 bases from V and 4 from J, leaving 12 bases between them. From germline, CDR1 is GTSNPN and CDR2 SVGIG (reference sequence). The CDR3 has 13 amino acids. The CDR3 protein is CAWREARATEAFF. CDR3 in DNA: TGTGCCTGGAGGGAAGCCCGGGCCACTGAAGCTTTCTTT.

This clone was seen a few times. V is TRBV9 and J is TRBJ1-3; D is possibly TRBD1 (5 bases). Germline lookup yields CDR1 SGDLS and CDR2 YYNGEE. CDR3 length: 14 amino acids. Trimming pared 2 bases from V and 0 bases from J, leaving 6 bases between. The CDR3 loop is CASSVDISGNTIYF. The CDR3, as DNA: TGTGCCAGCAGCGTGGACATCTCTGGAAACACCATATATTTT.

This clone was seen once. The chain joins TRBV10-3 to TRBJ2-5; possible D gene TRBD2, 6 bases. Trimming shortened V by 3 bases and J by 9 bases, and 20 bases separated the two germline ends. This CDR3 is built from 15 residues. Per the germline V gene, CDR1 is ENHRY and CDR2 is SYGVKD. The CDR3 sequence: CAISEDLGGRGAQYF. In nucleotides, the CDR3 is TGTGCCATCAGTGAAGACCTGGGGGGTCGAGGGGCCCAGTACTTC.

This sequence joins TRBV27 and TRBJ2-7; weak D call: TRBD1 (5 bases). Germline V gene sequence: CDR1 MNHEY, CDR2 SMNVEV (reference sequence). V shed 1 base and J shed 1 base, with 8 bases lying between them. This CDR3 contains 14 residues. The CDR3 region is CASSLFRQSYEQYF. The DNA of the CDR3 is TGTGCCAGCAGTTTATTTAGACAGTCCTACGAGCAGTACTTC.

This clone was seen once. The rearrangement joins TRBV11-2 to TRBJ2-3; D remains ambiguous. V lost 0 bases and J 3 bases, leaving 10 bases between the germline ends. Per the germline V gene, CDR1 is SGHAT and CDR2 is FQNNGV. The CDR3 length is 15 residues. CDR3 sequence (DNA): TGTGCCAGCAGCTTAGACAGTATCGGGACAGATACGCAGTATTTT. This encodes CASSLDSIGTDTQYF.

The rearrangement links TRBV30 to TRBJ2-3; D remains ambiguous. The CDR3 loop spans 15 amino acids. V was pared by 0 bases and J by 6 bases, with 16 bases between. Germline V CDR1 and CDR2: GTSNPN, SVGIG (reference sequence). The CDR3 nucleotides read TGTGCCTGGAGTGTCACTTTTCCGCCCCGCGATACGCAGTATTTT. It yields the protein CAWSVTFPPRDTQYF.

The sample holds one count of this clone. This chain links TRBV5-1 with TRBJ2-5; D possibly corresponds to TRBD1 (6 bases). Germline lookup yields CDR1 SGHRS and CDR2 YFSETQ. Between the trimmed V and J ends, which lost 4 bases and 7 bases, there was a span of 26 bases. This CDR3 is built from 17 residues. This chain's CDR3 is CASSDPITGFGKGTQYF. CDR3 nucleotide sequence: TGCGCCAGCAGCGACCCGATCACAGGGTTCGGCAAGGGGACCCAGTACTTC.

A few counts support this clone. The CDR3 DNA is TGCGCCAGCCGTCCAGGGGTTGGCGGGGAGCTGTTTTTT. Protein sequence: CASRPGVGGELFF. V gene TRBV5-1 combines with J gene TRBJ2-2, with a tentative D call TRBD1 (6 bases). Trimming left V 7 bases short and J 7 bases short, with 14 bases between. Per germline, CDR1 SGHRS and CDR2 YFSETQ. The CDR3 runs to 13 residues.

V usage is TRBV5-1 and J usage is TRBJ2-1; D unclear. Germline assignment: CDR1 SGHRS and CDR2 YFSETQ. The CDR3 covers 14 residues. V lost 4 bases and J 8 bases, leaving 16 bases between the germline ends. CDR3 nucleotide sequence: TGCGCCAGCAGCACCAGGCCCCAGTTCGATGAGCAGTTCTTC. This encodes CASSTRPQFDEQFF.

The chain recombines TRBV28 with TRBJ1-1; D call uncertain. This CDR3 region has 11 residues. V lost 10 bases and J lost 5, with 11 bases in between. Germline V gene lookup returns CDR1 MDHEN and CDR2 SYDVKM. CDR3 in amino acids: CATTQDTEAFF. CDR3 nucleotides: TGTGCCACCACCCAGGATACTGAAGCTTTCTTT.

The chain joins TRBV5-1 to TRBJ2-5, with D perhaps matching TRBD2 (6 bases). V was shortened by 7 bases and J by 5 bases, with 15 bases between the two germline ends. The CDR3 has 13 residues. Germline values: CDR1 SGHRS, CDR2 YFSETQ. Written as DNA, the CDR3 is TGCGCCAGCGCAGGAGGGTCGGGGGAGACCCAGTACTTC. It yields the protein CASAGGSGETQYF.

The J gene is TRBJ1-1, the V gene TRBV6-4, with unresolved D. Between the trimmed V and J ends, which lost 5 bases and 1 base, there was a span of 8 bases. The V gene's germline CDR1 is MRHNA and CDR2 SNTAGT. This CDR3 comprises 13 residues. The CDR3 coding sequence is TGTGCCAGCAGTTATACAGAGAACACTGAAGCTTTCTTT. It translates to CASSYTENTEAFF.

V gene TRBV5-1 combines with J gene TRBJ2-3; D is unclear. Germline CDR1 reads SGHRS; CDR2 reads YFSETQ. CDR3 length: 13 amino acids. Trimming left V 7 bases short and J 4 bases short, with 13 bases between. The CDR3 DNA is TGCGCCAGCGCCTCGGTAGGACCAGATACGCAGTATTTT. Its translation is CASASVGPDTQYF.

The chain recombines TRBV5-4 with TRBJ1-3; the D gene is possibly TRBD1 (6 bases). The germline CDR1 and CDR2 sequences are SGHNT and YYREEE (reference sequence). This CDR3 spans 16 amino acids. V dropped 0 bases and J dropped 2 bases, with 12 bases sitting between them. The CDR3 DNA sequence: TGTGCCAGCAGCTTGGAGACAGGCCGTCCTGGAAACACCATATATTTT. Amino acids: CASSLETGRPGNTIYF.